The 27 T cell receptor beta chains given below trace back to one sample, sequenced in a study of blood T cell repertoires in COVID-19. Sequencing used immunoSEQ multiplex PCR; TCRdb keeps in-frame clones, though not all of them. The sample contains under 250,000 clones, around 87% of which appear only once. Material: peripheral blood. Receptors originate from a woman in her 70s with active or convalescent COVID-19.

This chain connects TRBV11-2 to TRBJ1-3, with 8 bases that match TRBD1. The CDR3 totals 17 residues. V shed 3 bases, J shed 1 base, and the junction held 8 bases outside the gene matches. Germline CDR1 is SGHAT and CDR2 is FQNNGV. The CDR3 DNA sequence: TGTGCCAGCAGCTTCTCCCAGGGGGCTGGTTCTGGAAACACCATATATTTT. Translated: CASSFSQGAGSGNTIYF.

The V call is TRBV5-1, the J call TRBJ2-1, with 9 bases fitting TRBD1. The junction had 4 bases not matched to a gene; V was cut back by 5 bases and J by 1 base. Germline values: CDR1 SGHRS, CDR2 YFSETQ. CDR3 length: 15 residues. The CDR3 spells CASRPGTGSYNEQFF. CDR3 DNA sequence: TGCGCCAGCAGACCCGGGACAGGGTCCTACAATGAGCAGTTCTTC.

The rearrangement joins TRBV5-1 to TRBJ2-1; D is unclear. CDR1 and CDR2 from the germline V gene are SGHRS and YFSETQ. V dropped 0 bases and J dropped 4 bases, with 5 bases sitting between them. The CDR3 totals 13 residues. This chain's CDR3 is CASSLDQYNEQFF. DNA for the CDR3: TGCGCCAGCAGCTTGGACCAGTACAATGAGCAGTTCTTC.

This chain links TRBV18 with TRBJ2-5; TRBD2 might be the D (5 bases). The germline V and J ends were trimmed by 3 bases and 5 bases, with 10 bases remaining between them. The CDR3 runs to 13 residues. Looked up from germline, CDR1 is KGHSH and CDR2 is LQKENI. CDR3 nucleotides: TGTGCCAGCTCACCGGGAGTCCTTGAGACCCAGTACTTC. Residues: CASSPGVLETQYF.

V gene TRBV6-5 combines with J gene TRBJ2-6; the D is unclear. V dropped 8 bases and J dropped 0 bases, with 8 bases sitting between them. CDR1 and CDR2 from the germline V gene are MNHEY and SVGAGI. The CDR3 length is 14 residues. The CDR3: CASLPGSGANVLTF. CDR3 sequence (DNA): TGTGCCAGCCTACCAGGCTCTGGGGCCAACGTCCTGACTTTC.

The chain combines TRBV7-9 with TRBJ1-5; TRBD1 agrees at 7 bases. After removal of 5 bases from V and 5 bases from J, the junction contained 9 bases not matched to a gene. The CDR3 length is 15 residues. Germline CDR1 SEHNR, CDR2 FQNEAQ (reference sequence). CDR3 residues: CASSDSGGPDQPQHF. The CDR3 region has the DNA TGTGCCAGCAGCGACTCAGGGGGACCGGATCAGCCCCAGCATTTT.

This sequence joins TRBV2 and TRBJ2-2; TRBD1 matches 8 bases. CDR3 length equals 15 residues. The junction had 8 bases not matched to a gene; V was cut back by 6 bases and J by 5 bases. Germline V gene lookup returns CDR1 SNHLY and CDR2 FYNNEI. The CDR3 region has the DNA TGTGCCAGCAGCGCCGGGACAGGTGGGACCGGGGAGCTGTTTTTT. Translation: CASSAGTGGTGELFF.

The rearrangement joins TRBV6-5 to TRBJ2-3; the D gene is possibly TRBD2 (5 bases). Trimming removed 8 bases at V and 2 bases at J, with 17 bases between. Per germline, CDR1 MNHEY and CDR2 SVGAGI. The CDR3 is 15 amino acids. As DNA, the CDR3 is TGTGCCAGCGGTCGAGGGTCCCCCTACACAGATACGCAGTATTTT. Encoded protein: CASGRGSPYTDTQYF.

The J gene is TRBJ1-6, the V gene TRBV3-1 (or the pseudogene TRBV3-2); D is unclear. There are 15 residues in the CDR3. Trimming took 4 bases from V and 3 from J, leaving 10 bases between them. Per germline, CDR1 LGHDT and CDR2 YNNKEL (reference sequence). The CDR3 sequence: CASSRWGVYNSPLHF. CDR3 DNA: TGTGCCAGCAGCCGGTGGGGAGTCTATAATTCACCCCTCCACTTT.

CDR3 DNA: TGTGCCAGCAGTAATTGGAGGATGGTATGTAATTCACCCCTCCACTTT. Protein: CASSNWRMVCNSPLHF. J is TRBJ1-6 and V is TRBV14; D gene ambiguous. Per the germline V gene, CDR1 is SGHDN and CDR2 is FVKESK. V gave up 6 bases and J gave up 6 bases, with 18 bases separating them. The CDR3 is 16 amino acids. The whole variable domain, filled in from reference TRBV14 and TRBJ1-6, reads EAGVTQFPSHSVIEKGQTVTLRCDPISGHDNLYWYRRVMGKEIKFLLHFVKESKQDESGMPNNRFLAERTGGTYSTLKVQPAELEDSGVYFCASSNWRMVCNSPLHFGNGTRLTVT.

The chain joins TRBV9 to TRBJ2-3, with TRBD1 matching over 8 bases. From germline, CDR1 is SGDLS and CDR2 YYNGEE. The CDR3 consists of 17 residues. Trimming took 3 bases from V and 0 from J; bases not matched to a gene: 9. The CDR3 here is CASSEWAGGTSTDTQYF. The CDR3 DNA reads TGTGCCAGCAGCGAATGGGCAGGGGGCACTAGCACAGATACGCAGTATTTT.

V is TRBV18 and J is TRBJ1-4; no clear D. The CDR3 has 13 residues. Trimming removed 2 bases from V and 4 bases from J, with 5 bases in between. The germline CDR1 and CDR2 sequences are KGHSH and LQKENI. The CDR3 here is CASSPVRNEKLFF. CDR3 coding DNA: TGTGCCAGCTCACCAGTCCGTAATGAAAAACTGTTTTTT.

This clone was seen a handful of times. This CDR3 reads CASSLLGQGNHGYTF. In nucleotides, the CDR3 is TGTGCCAGCAGCTTGCTGGGACAGGGGAATCATGGCTACACCTTC. This chain joins TRBV7-2 and TRBJ1-2, with TRBD1 matching 10 bases. Trimming took 3 bases from V and 6 from J; bases not matched to a gene: 7. The CDR3 totals 15 residues. The germline gives CDR1 SGHTA, CDR2 FQGNSA.

This chain links TRBV18 with TRBJ2-5, with 8 bases aligning to TRBD2. In germline, CDR1 is KGHSH, CDR2 LQKENI. V lost 3 bases, J lost 7 bases, and 7 bases stayed unmatched. The CDR3 is 14 residues long. The CDR3 loop reads CASSPASGSGTQYF. CDR3 bases: TGTGCCAGCTCACCGGCTAGCGGGTCGGGGACCCAGTACTTC.

The chain recombines TRBV3-1 (or the pseudogene TRBV3-2) with TRBJ1-5; TRBD1 matches 8 bases. Germline V gene data show CDR1 as LGHDT and CDR2 as YNNKEL (reference sequence). The CDR3 is made up of 12 amino acids. After removal of 8 bases from V and 4 bases from J, the junction contained 1 base not matched to a gene. The CDR3 sequence: CASGTGNQPQHF. Here the CDR3 DNA reads TGTGCCAGCGGGACAGGTAATCAGCCCCAGCATTTT.

The rearrangement uses TRBV12-5 and TRBJ2-1; TRBD2 aligns across 12 bases. The CDR3 is 15 residues long. Germline V CDR1 and CDR2: LGHNT, FRNRAP. J was trimmed by 6 bases and V by 1 base; bases with no gene match: 1. The CDR3 DNA sequence: TGTGCTAGTGGTTTGGGACTAGCGGGGGTCAATGAGCAGTTCTTC. Translating gives CASGLGLAGVNEQFF. The variable domain in full, with the rest retrieved from reference TRBV12-5 and TRBJ2-1, is DARVTQTPRHKVTEMGQEVTMRCQPILGHNTVFWYRQTMMQGLELLAYFRNRAPLDDSGMPKDRFSAEMPDATLATLKIQPSEPRDSAVYFCASGLGLAGVNEQFFGPGTRLTVL.

This clone was recorded a few times. This chain uses TRBV9 with TRBJ2-7; a weak D match, TRBD2 (5 bases). V dropped 4 bases and J dropped 0 bases, with 11 bases sitting between them. This CDR3 is built from 14 residues. From germline, CDR1 is SGDLS and CDR2 YYNGEE. The CDR3, as DNA: TGTGCCAGCAGCCGCACGGACTCCTCCTACGAGCAGTACTTC. As protein: CASSRTDSSYEQYF. Full variable domain (rest looked up from reference TRBV9 and TRBJ2-7): DSGVTQTPKHLITATGQRVTLRCSPRSGDLSVYWYQQSLDQGLQFLIQYYNGEERAKGNILERFSAQQFPDLHSELNLSSLELGDSALYFCASSRTDSSYEQYFGPGTRLTVT.

This clone was seen once. J is TRBJ2-3 and V is TRBV5-4; perhaps TRBD1 as D (5 bases). Germline V CDR1 and CDR2: SGHNT, YYREEE (reference sequence). The CDR3 is 15 residues long. Trimming left V 0 bases short and J 4 bases short, with 12 bases between. The CDR3 DNA follows: TGTGCCAGCAGCTTGGGTGGGGCAGGTTCAGATACGCAGTATTTT. Amino acid sequence: CASSLGGAGSDTQYF.

The V and J genes are TRBV3-1 (or the pseudogene TRBV3-2) and TRBJ1-2, with D unclear. CDR1 is LGHDT, CDR2 YNNKEL, per germline (reference sequence). The V gene lost 7 bases and the J gene lost 5 bases, with 11 bases spanning the gap. The CDR3 runs to 12 residues. Here the CDR3 reads CASTTGGYGYTF. Written as DNA, the CDR3 is TGTGCCAGCACCACGGGAGGTTATGGCTACACCTTC.

V gene TRBV6-5 combines with J gene TRBJ2-7; D gene unclear. V was cut by 7 bases and J by 3 bases, with 4 bases left in between. In germline, CDR1 is MNHEY, CDR2 SVGAGI. The CDR3 has 10 residues. This CDR3 is CASNNYEQYF. CDR3 sequence (DNA): TGTGCCAGCAACAACTACGAGCAGTACTTC.

The chain carries TRBV9 and TRBJ1-2; TRBD1 is a possible D gene (5 bases). Germline CDR1 SGDLS, CDR2 YYNGEE. V dropped 0 bases and J dropped 10 bases, with 19 bases sitting between them. The CDR3 extends over 15 amino acids. In DNA form, the CDR3 reads TGTGCCAGCAGCGTAGCAATCGGGGGGACGGCTGACTACACCTTC. It encodes CASSVAIGGTADYTF. The complete variable domain, with remaining parts taken from reference TRBV9 and TRBJ1-2, reads DSGVTQTPKHLITATGQRVTLRCSPRSGDLSVYWYQQSLDQGLQFLIQYYNGEERAKGNILERFSAQQFPDLHSELNLSSLELGDSALYFCASSVAIGGTADYTFGSGTRLTVV.

This sequence joins TRBV4-1 and TRBJ2-4, with TRBD2 matching over 8 bases. Germline trimming cut 2 bases from V and 9 bases from J; bases unmatched to any gene: 12. Per the germline V gene, CDR1 is MGHRA and CDR2 is YSYEKL. This CDR3 comprises 16 residues. The CDR3 here is CASSQPTGGSFRIQYF. The DNA of the CDR3 is TGCGCCAGCAGCCAACCAACGGGGGGGTCGTTCCGCATTCAGTACTTC.

The chain is built from TRBV23-1 and TRBJ1-5; D is ambiguous. TRBV23-1 is known as an ORF, though its function is uncertain. The CDR3 contains 12 residues. The V and J ends lost 2 bases and 7 bases respectively, with 6 bases between them. The CDR3 spells CASSQRWQPQHF. The CDR3 DNA follows: TGCGCCAGCAGTCAACGGTGGCAGCCCCAGCATTTT.

The chain joins TRBV4-3 to TRBJ1-1; D ambiguous. The CDR3 length is 14 residues. The V end was cut by 0 bases, the J end by 0 bases, with 5 bases between. Per germline, CDR1 LGHNA and CDR2 YSLEER. The CDR3 nucleotides read TGCGCCAGCAGCCAAGACCCCGTGAACACTGAAGCTTTCTTT. It is translated as CASSQDPVNTEAFF.

CDR3 DNA: TGTGCTAGTGGTCCTGACAGAGTGAACACTGAAGCTTTCTTT. It codes for CASGPDRVNTEAFF. This chain connects TRBV12-5 to TRBJ1-1, with D perhaps matching TRBD1 (5 bases). CDR1 is LGHNT and CDR2 is FRNRAP in the germline V gene. The CDR3 sequence is 14 residues long. Deletions cut 5 bases from V and 0 bases from J, with 10 bases between. Combining the CDR3 with reference TRBV12-5 and TRBJ1-1 gives the whole variable domain DARVTQTPRHKVTEMGQEVTMRCQPILGHNTVFWYRQTMMQGLELLAYFRNRAPLDDSGMPKDRFSAEMPDATLATLKIQPSEPRDSAVYFCASGPDRVNTEAFFGQGTRLTVV.

J is TRBJ2-1 and V is TRBV7-8; 9 nucleotides agree with TRBD2. Trimming removed 6 bases from V and 0 bases from J; junction bases left unmatched: 18. Germline V gene sequence: CDR1 SGHVS, CDR2 FQNEAQ. The CDR3 extends over 20 amino acids. The CDR3 loop is CASSFRSGTSIPTSYNEQFF. DNA of the CDR3: TGTGCCAGCAGTTTCAGATCCGGGACTAGCATTCCAACCTCCTACAATGAGCAGTTCTTC.

This rearrangement joins TRBV5-8 to TRBJ1-2, with D perhaps TRBD1 (6 bases). The CDR3 length is 19 residues. Germline CDR1 is SGHTS and CDR2 is YDEGEE. The germline V and J ends were trimmed by 0 bases and 0 bases, with 21 bases remaining between them. CDR3 loop: CASSLEQGFSLLSNYGYTF. The CDR3 DNA reads as TGTGCCAGCAGCTTGGAACAGGGTTTTAGTCTACTCTCTAACTATGGCTACACCTTC.